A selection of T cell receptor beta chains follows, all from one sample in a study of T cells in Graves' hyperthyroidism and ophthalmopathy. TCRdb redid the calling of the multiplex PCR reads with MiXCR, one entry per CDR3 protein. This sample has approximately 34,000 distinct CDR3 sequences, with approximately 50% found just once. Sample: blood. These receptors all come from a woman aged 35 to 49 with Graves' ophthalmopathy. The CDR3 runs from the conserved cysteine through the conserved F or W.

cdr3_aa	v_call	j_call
CATSREGGPSETQYF	TRBV15	TRBJ2-5
CSARKQLGGYTF	TRBV20-1	TRBJ1-2
CASSEVGDREQYF	TRBV2	TRBJ2-3
CATSDGAGGGYTF	TRBV24-1	TRBJ1-2
CASRNSEQYF	TRBV5-8	TRBJ2-7
CAISVRDYEQYF	TRBV10-3	TRBJ2-7
CASSIGGETNQPQHF	TRBV19	TRBJ1-5
CASSQSRTEKLFF	TRBV19	TRBJ1-4
CASSLRRGNSPLHF	TRBV7-3	TRBJ1-6
CATGSSTGEETQYF	TRBV24-1	TRBJ2-5
CASSVESSPLYEQYF	TRBV9	TRBJ2-7
CSGQNEKLFF	TRBV20-1	TRBJ1-4
CASSATGHREKLFF	TRBV6-1	TRBJ1-4
CASSLQVYEQYF	TRBV2	TRBJ2-7
CASSASSGGAPPCSYEQYF	TRBV11-3	TRBJ2-7
CASSLRSGRHTEAFF	TRBV5-6	TRBJ1-1
CATSRTRPSSYEQYF	TRBV6-5	TRBJ2-7
CASNPDTGSEQYF	TRBV7-9	TRBJ2-7
CASSDSLLNQPQHF	TRBV12-3/TRBV12-4	TRBJ1-5
CASSYPGSCWGEAFF	TRBV6-5	TRBJ1-1
CAVLAGNQETQYF	TRBV7-9	TRBJ2-5
CASSGSGAPNEKLFF	TRBV9	TRBJ1-4
CASSLEGGRDQPQHF	TRBV5-1	TRBJ1-5
CASSDGTGGTEAFF	TRBV9	TRBJ1-1
CASSLRVQGNEKLFF	TRBV7-2	TRBJ1-4
CASSAGTETFSNQPQHF	TRBV6-1	TRBJ1-5
CASSLLTGQQETQYF	TRBV11-1	TRBJ2-5
CASSMTSGTDTQYF	TRBV7-3	TRBJ2-3
CASSATGDTGELFF	TRBV6-4	TRBJ2-2
CSSELYNEQFF	TRBV29-1	TRBJ2-1
CASTETSGGDTQYF	TRBV7-2	TRBJ2-3
CSSTTKGSTDTQYF	TRBV29-1	TRBJ2-3
CAISESTEGQPQHF	TRBV10-3	TRBJ1-5
CSASKGQQFF	TRBV20-1	TRBJ2-1
CASKTGTGSQPQHF	TRBV19	TRBJ1-5
CSAISQSSTDTQYF	TRBV20-1	TRBJ2-3
CASHRDSNQPQHF	TRBV19	TRBJ1-5
CASSQDSGRNQPQHF	TRBV3-1	TRBJ1-5
CASSPGRTGSETQYF	TRBV7-9	TRBJ2-5
CASSLERLAGQYF	TRBV7-4	TRBJ2-7
CASGFRRYCTDTQYF	TRBV12-5	TRBJ2-3
CASSLKSGVSPGELFF	TRBV7-6	TRBJ2-2
CASSLVRGDTEAFF	TRBV7-9	TRBJ1-1
CASSQFAGVNQPQHF	TRBV3-1	TRBJ1-5
CSVEGGHQETQYF	TRBV29-1	TRBJ2-5
CATSRTGYDEKLFF	TRBV15	TRBJ1-4